Listed here are 7 T cell receptor beta chains from one sample, sequenced in a study of blood T cell repertoires in COVID-19. Generated by immunoSEQ multiplex PCR, the TCRdb table keeps only in-frame clones and is missing some. This sample has 200,000 to 300,000 clones, with around 86% found just once. Sequencing was done on a sample of PBMCs or T cells enriched from blood (not recorded which). The receptor source for this set is a woman between 40 and 55 years old with acute COVID-19.

The J gene is TRBJ2-2, the V gene TRBV14, with D perhaps TRBD1 (6 bases). The CDR3 contains 15 residues. V dropped 2 bases and J dropped 5 bases, with 12 bases sitting between them. Germline lookup yields CDR1 SGHDN and CDR2 FVKESK. CDR3 region: CASSQRTARTGELFF. CDR3 DNA sequence: TGTGCCAGCAGCCAAAGGACAGCTAGAACCGGGGAGCTGTTTTTT. Combining the CDR3 with reference TRBV14 and TRBJ2-2 gives the whole variable domain EAGVTQFPSHSVIEKGQTVTLRCDPISGHDNLYWYRRVMGKEIKFLLHFVKESKQDESGMPNNRFLAERTGGTYSTLKVQPAELEDSGVYFCASSQRTARTGELFFGEGSRLTVL.

In its sample, this clone was seen once. This rearrangement joins TRBV25-1 to TRBJ1-1; D unresolved. Germline V gene lookup returns CDR1 MGHDK and CDR2 SYGVNS. The V end lost 3 bases, the J end lost 1 base, and 12 bases lay between the germline ends. This CDR3 is 15 amino acids long. This chain's CDR3 is CASSDKTDPNTEAFF. DNA of the CDR3: TGTGCCAGCAGTGACAAAACAGACCCGAACACTGAAGCTTTCTTT.

V and J are TRBV5-1 and TRBJ1-2; D is perhaps TRBD1 (5 bases). There are 15 residues in the CDR3. With 6 bases removed from V and 7 bases from J, the gap between germline ends came to 22 bases. CDR1 and CDR2 (germline): SGHRS, YFSETQ. CDR3 sequence (DNA): TGCGCCAGCAACCCAGACAGCGTTCCTCTTCCTGGCTACACCTTC. Translation gives CASNPDSVPLPGYTF.

The V gene is TRBV5-1, the J gene TRBJ2-7; no clear D gene. This CDR3 spans 14 amino acids. From germline, CDR1 is SGHRS and CDR2 YFSETQ. V was pared by 3 bases and J by 0 bases, with 10 bases between. This CDR3 reads CASSSLVSSYEQYF. The CDR3 DNA follows: TGCGCCAGCAGCTCCCTAGTGAGCTCCTACGAGCAGTACTTC.

The chain uses TRBV7-9 and TRBJ1-1, with unresolved D. Trimming took 4 bases from V and 1 from J, leaving 10 bases between them. The V gene's germline CDR1 is SEHNR and CDR2 FQNEAQ (reference sequence). The CDR3 consists of 14 residues. The CDR3 nucleotides read TGTGCCAGCAGCTCCGCCCCAGAGAACACTGAAGCTTTCTTT. Protein sequence: CASSSAPENTEAFF.

The chain recombines TRBV5-1 with TRBJ2-3; D is uncertain. V was pared by 1 base and J by 0 bases, with 15 bases between. This CDR3 has 17 amino acids. Germline CDR1 SGHRS, CDR2 YFSETQ. CDR3 protein: CASSLFPDTKSTDTQYF. CDR3 coding DNA: TGCGCCAGCAGCTTGTTCCCCGACACAAAAAGCACAGATACGCAGTATTTT.

Written as DNA, the CDR3 is TGTGCCAGCAGCTTAGTTGGACTAGCAACCGTGGGTGAGCAGTTCTTC. Its protein product is CASSLVGLATVGEQFF. The chain has TRBV11-3 and TRBJ2-1; the match to TRBD2 covers 8 bases. This CDR3 has 16 residues. The trim removed 1 base at V and 9 bases at J, leaving 11 bases unmatched. Germline V gene sequence: CDR1 SGHNT, CDR2 YENEEA.